This is a list of T cell receptor beta chains from one sample in a study of cytomegalovirus exposure and HLA in healthy donors. TCRdb keeps only in-frame clones here, not all; method: immunoSEQ multiplex PCR. The profile shows about 160,000 clones, roughly 79% of them singletons. Input material: PBMCs. The receptors come from a woman aged 40 to 50 in good health and CMV-seronegative. Both conserved end residues are part of each CDR3. D genes are given only for firm matches. Size tells how often a clone was seen (once, few, many) or the class of an expanded clone, and some rows leave it out.

abundance	v_gene	j_gene	d_gene	CDR3aa	CDR3nt
few	TRBV29-1	TRBJ2-5	TRBD2	CSVPSGRGKETQYF	TGCAGCGTTCCCAGCGGGAGGGGTAAAGAGACCCAGTACTTC
once	TRBV5-4	TRBJ2-3	NA	CASSFGRDIDTQYF	TGTGCCAGCAGCTTTGGGCGGGATATAGATACGCAGTATTTT
NA	TRBV7-2	TRBJ2-3	TRBD2	CASSLASGSTDTQYF	TGTGCCAGCAGCTTAGCTAGCGGGAGCACAGATACGCAGTATTTT
NA	TRBV6-5	TRBJ2-7	NA	CASSYAGGSYEQYF	TGTGCCAGCAGTTACGCAGGGGGGTCTTACGAGCAGTACTTC
NA	TRBV28	TRBJ2-1	TRBD2	CASKAGGSYNEQFF	TGTGCCAGCAAAGCGGGGGGCTCCTACAATGAGCAGTTCTTC
NA	TRBV29-1	TRBJ1-1	NA	CSVITGLATEAFF	TGCAGCGTTATAACAGGGCTAGCCACTGAAGCTTTCTTT
NA	TRBV7-3	TRBJ2-5	NA	CASSLQEGETQYF	TGTGCCAGCAGCTTACAGGAAGGAGAGACCCAGTACTTC
NA	TRBV19	TRBJ2-3	TRBD2	CASSTSPAGGVDTQYF	TGTGCCAGTAGTACGTCCCCAGCGGGAGGAGTAGATACGCAGTATTTT
NA	TRBV7-2	TRBJ2-7	NA	CASSQNQRLGLSAYEQYF	TGTGCCAGCAGCCAGAACCAGAGGCTGGGACTTAGCGCCTACGAGCAGTACTTC
NA	TRBV5-1	TRBJ2-7	TRBD1	CASSFEGARSYEQYF	TGCGCCAGCAGCTTTGAGGGGGCTAGGTCCTACGAGCAGTACTTC
NA	TRBV30	TRBJ1-5	TRBD1	CAWSPRDRGGNQPQHF	TGTGCCTGGAGTCCACGCGACAGGGGAGGCAATCAGCCCCAGCATTTT
NA	TRBV2	TRBJ2-7	NA	CASSYNPPYEQYF	TGTGCCAGCAGTTACAATCCACCCTACGAGCAGTACTTC
NA	TRBV28	TRBJ2-7	TRBD1	CASSPRDRSYEQYF	TGTGCCAGCAGTCCCCGGGACAGATCCTACGAGCAGTACTTC
NA	TRBV6-6	TRBJ2-2	TRBD2	CAGSTSGRKKSGELFF	TGTGCCGGTTCGACTAGCGGGAGGAAGAAAAGCGGGGAGCTGTTTTTT
NA	TRBV7-2	TRBJ2-5	NA	CASSLQQGQETQYF	TGTGCCAGCAGCTTACAACAGGGCCAAGAGACCCAGTACTTC
few	TRBV5-1	TRBJ1-1	TRBD1	CASSSYGQGMSFF	TGCGCCAGCAGCTCCTATGGACAGGGTATGTCTTTCTTT
NA	TRBV15	TRBJ2-3	TRBD2	CATSRGLAGDTQYF	TGTGCCACCAGCCGGGGGCTAGCGGGAGATACGCAGTATTTT
NA	TRBV19	TRBJ1-5	NA	CASTAQAGSIQPQHF	TGTGCCAGTACGGCGCAGGCGGGTTCTATTCAGCCCCAGCATTTT
few	TRBV7-2	TRBJ2-7	TRBD2	CASSLRGTSGSEQYF	TGTGCCAGCAGCCTAAGGGGGACTAGCGGGAGCGAGCAGTACTTC
NA	TRBV19	TRBJ1-5	TRBD1	CASRGSPGQGSSNQPQHF	TGTGCCAGTCGCGGTAGTCCGGGACAGGGGTCTAGCAATCAGCCCCAGCATTTT
NA	TRBV5-1	TRBJ1-1	NA	CASSFRTMNTEAFF	TGCGCCAGCAGCTTTAGAACCATGAACACTGAAGCTTTCTTT
NA	TRBV5-4	TRBJ2-7	TRBD1	CASSLAGTEFHEQYF	TGTGCCAGCAGCTTGGCGGGGACAGAATTCCACGAGCAGTACTTC
NA	TRBV7-2	TRBJ1-2	NA	CASSFPGDYGYTF	TGTGCCAGCAGCTTCCCTGGAGACTATGGCTACACCTTC
NA	TRBV15	TRBJ2-1	NA	CATSRDAGLGAYNEQFF	TGTGCCACCAGCAGAGATGCCGGCCTAGGGGCTTACAATGAGCAGTTCTTC
NA	TRBV19	TRBJ1-4	NA	CASTAGGTNPEKLFF	TGTGCCAGTACCGCGGGGGGGACCAACCCCGAAAAACTGTTTTTT
NA	TRBV6-1	TRBJ2-7	TRBD2	CVGGGFEQYF	TGTGTCGGGGGGGGCTTCGAGCAGTACTTC
NA	TRBV9	TRBJ2-5	NA	CASSKAEGRGEETQYF	TGTGCCAGCAGCAAGGCGGAGGGACGTGGCGAAGAGACCCAGTACTTC
few	TRBV6-6	TRBJ2-1	NA	CASSFPGNNEQFF	TGTGCCAGCAGTTTCCCGGGGAACAATGAGCAGTTCTTC
NA	TRBV6-6	TRBJ1-1	NA	CASTGTFNTEAFF	TGTGCCAGCACCGGGACATTTAACACTGAAGCTTTCTTT
few	TRBV18	TRBJ2-1	TRBD2	CATAEAGGSNEQFF	TGTGCCACCGCGGAAGCGGGAGGTTCCAATGAGCAGTTCTTC
once	TRBV6-1	TRBJ1-5	NA	CASSDGGAVSQPQHF	TGTGCCAGCAGTGATGGGGGGGCGGTTAGTCAGCCCCAGCATTTT
NA	TRBV9	TRBJ2-3	NA	CASSVGGGAATQYF	TGTGCCAGCAGCGTAGGTGGTGGGGCAGCCACGCAGTATTTT
NA	TRBV21-1	TRBJ1-1	NA	CASRERGHTEAFF	TGTGCCAGCAGGGAAAGGGGGCACACTGAAGCTTTCTTT
NA	TRBV30	TRBJ2-5	TRBD2	CAWSIAGRGQETQYF	TGTGCCTGGAGTATTGCAGGGAGGGGCCAAGAGACCCAGTACTTC